This section outlines one T cell receptor (beta chain) sequence together with its context. The antigen it recognizes is unknown. There are no base qualities to consult, and no much larger clone falls within one base. This record belongs to a study of cytomegalovirus exposure and HLA in healthy donors (TCRdb year 2017). Broadly, across the study: An earlier analysis of more than 550 of the donors reported 250 to 350 Gb of sequence data and 95 million to 140 million unique TCR beta sequences obtained from some 200 million T cells. Besides the first cohort of under 700 subjects, a separate validation cohort made up of 90 to 150 different subjects was used. Donor age, sex, ethnicity and CMV serostatus were compiled together with the repertoire data. The study combined high-throughput TCR immunosequencing, statistical association of individual TCRs with disease status, and machine learning to predict cytomegalovirus infection status. Because of strong linkage in the cohort, roughly 5 DR-DQ haplotypes were treated as single units for association and clustering. Every discovery cohort repertoire had been produced on one sequencing platform. Of the approximately 400 genotyped donors, 81% were placed in the genetic ancestry cluster associated with self-reported Caucasian donors. Typing coverage varied by locus: 629-630 donors for A, B, C, DRB1 and DQB1; more than 500 for DQA1; 606 for DPA1; fewer than 480 for DPB1. The study aimed to test whether cataloging public T cell receptors could reveal signatures of past pathogen exposure. HLA typing included class I and class II loci at four-digit resolution. Genome-wide SNP genotypes for about 65% of the roughly 670 donors were used in a later genetic analysis, which treated that subset as a discovery cohort. Roughly 290 gigabases of sequencing data and around 88 million unique TCR sequences made up an early release that covered over 550 HLA-typed donors. Across roughly 420 genotyped donors of the cohort, an average of roughly 250,000 unique TCR beta nucleotide sequences per donor were sequenced, and approximately 17% of those sequences were non-productive. The study profiled the T cell repertoires of 500 to 800 subjects by immunosequencing and related them to cytomegalovirus serostatus. A later analysis re-examined previously published TCR beta repertoires from about 700 donors and added high-resolution HLA genotyping to investigate patterns of TCR occurrence. Rather than drawing on any new phenotypic data, the later analysis identified candidate immune exposures from TCR beta sequences and the way those sequences occurred across donors. An earlier analysis of several hundred of the donors applied high-throughput TCR beta sequencing to assess whether each TCR beta V gene segment acted as functional or pseudogenic. Study-wide conclusions, independent of this receptor: A group of highly shared sequence variants was considered likely to be a technical artifact of the sequencing pipeline. Because HLA typing was missing for some donors at each locus, association tests included only the typed subset. Roughly uniform sequencing depth across donors was assumed in presence/absence analyses, although this assumption may not hold. Some IMGT-functional V segments, including TRBV6-2 and TRBV6-3, could not be told apart with the 87-base-pair reads, so those segments were excluded. Because counts were too low, about 15 rarely observed V segments, including chromosome 9 orphons, were left out of the earlier analysis of 587 of the donors. A few of the identified cytomegalovirus-associated TCR beta chains were confirmed in vitro to be specific for cytomegalovirus antigens. The classifier was reported to diagnose cytomegalovirus status with high specificity and sensitivity in both the original and validation cohorts. In a later analysis, HLA-associated TCR beta chains showed more clonal expansion and lower generation probabilities than non-associated chains that were equally common. The cohort was sequenced for TCR beta chains only, and without alpha or paired-chain data the features that could be detected were limited. In a later analysis, TCR association rates were found to vary across HLA loci, with the most associated TCRs seen for DRB1 alleles and the fewest for HLA-C alleles. In an earlier analysis of approximately 600 of the donors, most TCR beta V segments were observed in productive rearrangements about 90% or about 30% of the time, broadly matching IMGT annotations. For the cohort, immune exposure information was limited to CMV serostatus. A later genetic analysis associated a missense DCLRE1C variant with V-gene and J-gene trimming of TCR beta chains, and an independent cohort replicated the association. Most TCR sequences were observed very rarely across donors, whereas some public TCRs were present in many individuals. Assigning TCR associations to individual alleles was difficult when HLA alleles, especially DR and DQ, strongly co-occurred. Correlated functional status among segregating V segments might be attributable to linkage disequilibrium, but an unknown experimental factor could not be ruled out. The study listed 164 TCR beta chains as associated with cytomegalovirus. In a later genetic analysis, fewer N-insertions in productive TCRs were reported among donors in an Asian-associated ancestry cluster than the approximately 630-donor mean. Most CMV-associated TCR beta chains appeared to be HLA-restricted in a later analysis, and the HLA associations seemed to be driven largely by CMV exposure. According to a later analysis, parvovirus B19, influenza, CMV and Epstein-Barr virus appeared linked to several top co-occurrence clusters. Specific HLA alleles were associated with around 18,000 TCR beta sequences at a false discovery rate of 0.05 in a later analysis. It was suggested by the authors that the approach could potentially be generalized to other disease states and immunological phenotypes. A further reported finding was that TCR beta sequences accurately predicted the HLA-A and HLA-B alleles for most subjects in the first cohort.

Library prep was done by the immunoSEQ multiplex PCR assay. For the multiplex PCR, a mixture combining 60 forward primers for TCR Vbeta segments and 13 reverse primers for TCR Jbeta segments was used. Amplification of the CDR3 region of rearranged TCR beta genes was performed with a multiplex PCR assay on genomic DNA. The Illumina HiSeq System was used to sequence the amplified TCR beta libraries as 87-base-pair reads. In the authors' own workflow: A later analysis counted tens of millions of unique TCR beta chains across the 650 to 800 repertoires, and some 12 million of these chains were shared by at least two donors. Raw reads were error-corrected and collapsed into unique sequences with a nearest-neighbor algorithm that merged closely related sequences to remove PCR and sequencing errors. V, D and J gene segments were assigned by aligning CDR3 sequences to IMGT reference sequences. For a sequence to be retained, at least a six-nucleotide match to both a V gene segment and a J gene segment was required. Rearrangements were called productive when the CDR3 lacked stop codons and stayed in frame with V and J; all others were non-productive. Following IMGT convention, CDR3 was defined as the stretch from the second conserved V-encoded cysteine to the conserved J-encoded phenylalanine. In an earlier analysis of around 570 of the donors, sequences lacking an unambiguous match to a single V gene segment were excluded. An earlier analysis of roughly 590 of the donors called V segments functional above 56.7% productive rearrangements and segregating when the between-donor standard deviation exceeded 5%. A statistical classification framework was developed to diagnose cytomegalovirus status using the catalog of TCR beta chain sequences. In a later analysis, V and J genes were assigned by comparing TCR nucleotide sequences against IMGT/GENE-DB human TR gene sequences. The TCRdist pipeline was used in a later analysis to assign CDR3 sequences and most-parsimonious VDJ recombination scenarios. In a later analysis, each TCR beta chain was defined by its CDR3 amino acid sequence together with its V-gene family, and reads without a unique V-gene family were excluded. As a way to deal with suspected cross-contamination and a sequencing artifact, a later analysis dropped approximately 590 nucleotide sequences that were highly shared and had low generation probability. A later analysis calculated a clonal expansion index for each public chain from normalized within-repertoire ranks of inferred template counts. In a later analysis, generation probabilities were computed using a VDJ recombination model fitted to out-of-frame rearrangements, and the results were checked against IGoR. Hypergeometric tests were used in a later analysis to score TCR-TCR, TCR-HLA and TCR-CMV co-occurrence, with a repertoire-size bias correction applied to the TCR pairs. In a later analysis, false discovery rates were estimated by permuting HLA or CMV assignments 20 times. A later analysis grouped co-occurring TCRs with DBSCAN, adding TCRdist sequence similarity when clustering within HLA-allele-positive subsets. Repertoires with fewer than 30,000 or more than 120,000 public chains were left out of co-occurrence clustering, as were about 5 repertoires with anomalous nucleotide sharing. TCRdb re-hosts the immuneACCESS table, in-frame sequences only. Its copies lack some clones; in the studies checked, an unresolved V gene accounts for under half of them, and the cause for the rest is not known. Clonal size and the V and J genes are those of that table, whereas D and trimming came from the DNA. This sample comprises around 140,000 clones, around 78% of them detected only once. The ten largest clones add up to about 2% of the sample.

The CDR3 starts with the cysteine, ends with the phenylalanine, and has 11 residues. The read is trimmed to its CDR3 DNA, 33 bases read in frame from base 1. CDR1 MDHEN and CDR2 SYDVKM are derived from the germline V gene. Trimming accounts for 11 bases at V and 5 bases at J, while the number of junction bases matched to no gene is 6. The cohort comprised several hundred healthy bone marrow donors. At the time of sampling, all cohort members were nominally healthy, though unrecorded immune exposures were likely present. The donor was CMV seropositive and was included in the group of 300 or so seropositive cohort members. A peripheral blood sample was collected from each donor, and TCR beta sequencing was performed on peripheral blood mononuclear cells. Genomic DNA extraction from the blood cell samples was performed with the Qiagen DNeasy Blood Extraction Kit.

The V gene is TRBV28 and the J gene is TRBJ2-7; TRBD1 aligns with 7 central bases. Sequencing input: PBMCs. This receptor was obtained from a female donor in good health and CMV-seropositive. The nucleotide sequence is TGTGCCCCAGACAGGGCCCACGAGCAGTACTTC. Its protein product is CAPDRAHEQYF.